These 31 T cell receptor beta chains originate from one sample sequenced in a study of identical twins. TCRdb redid the calling of the 5' RACE reads with MiXCR, one entry per CDR3 protein. The sample includes over 600,000 distinct CDR3 sequences, 21% of them seen just once. The sample was also reused in another study, on T cells expressing NK-cell markers.

Sequences were obtained from PBMCs. The receptors were sampled from a woman in her late teens or twenties in good health.

The V gene is TRBV6-5, the J gene TRBJ2-6, with D perhaps matching TRBD1 (5 bases). The germline V gene encodes CDR1 MNHEY and CDR2 SVGAGI. CDR3 length: 16 amino acids. V gave up 2 bases and J gave up 0 bases, with 8 bases separating them. The CDR3 region has the DNA TGTGCCAGCAGTTACGGGGCGGCCTCTGGGGCCAACGTCCTGACTTTC. Translation gives CASSYGAASGANVLTF.

This clonotype has just a few counts. The chain links TRBV2 to TRBJ2-1; D is ambiguous. Deletions cut 6 bases from V and 6 bases from J, with 12 bases between. Germline CDR1 is SNHLY and CDR2 is FYNNEI. The CDR3 runs 13 residues. The CDR3: CASSQDASNEQFF. In DNA form, the CDR3 reads TGTGCCAGCAGCCAGGACGCGTCCAATGAGCAGTTCTTC.

The chain carries TRBV20-1 and TRBJ1-1, with D unresolved. The V gene lost 4 bases and the J gene lost 11 bases, with 17 bases spanning the gap. The germline V gene encodes CDR1 DFQATT and CDR2 SNEGSKA (reference sequence). This CDR3 region has 12 residues. The CDR3 sequence is CSAKTPGEEAFF. In DNA, the CDR3 is TGCAGTGCTAAAACGCCCGGGGAGGAGGCTTTCTTT.

The chain has TRBV6-2 or TRBV6-3 and TRBJ2-7; D unresolved. Trimming shortened V by 0 bases and J by 2 bases, and 14 bases separated the two germline ends. This CDR3 contains 16 residues. Germline CDR1 reads MNHEY; CDR2 reads SVGEGT. The CDR3: CASSYSKSETPYEQYF. In DNA, the CDR3 is TGTGCCAGCAGTTACTCGAAGTCAGAAACCCCCTACGAGCAGTACTTC.

At least ten counts were recorded for this clonotype. V gene TRBV20-1 combines with J gene TRBJ2-3; 10 bases are shared with TRBD2. Per the germline V gene, CDR1 is DFQATT and CDR2 is SNEGSKA (reference sequence). V was clipped by 2 bases and J by 2 bases; unmatched bases: 4. This CDR3 spans 15 amino acids. The CDR3 reads CSARIAGGPTDTQYF. CDR3 in DNA: TGCAGTGCTAGAATAGCGGGGGGTCCCACAGATACGCAGTATTTT.

In its sample, this clonotype was seen a few times. The CDR3: CASSQDAISIEQFF. The DNA for the CDR3 is TGTGCCAGCAGCCAAGACGCCATATCCATTGAGCAGTTCTTC. The gene calls are TRBV3-1 and TRBJ2-1; D remains ambiguous. The germline CDR1 and CDR2 sequences are LGHDT and YNNKEL (reference sequence). Between the trimmed V and J ends, which lost 0 bases and 9 bases, there was a span of 12 bases. This CDR3 region has 14 residues.

V usage is TRBV9 and J usage is TRBJ2-7; possibly TRBD2 for D (5 bases). CDR3 size: 13 residues. In germline, CDR1 is SGDLS, CDR2 YYNGEE. With 2 bases removed from V and 2 bases from J, the gap between germline ends came to 8 bases. This CDR3 is CASSVSEAYEQYF. CDR3 bases: TGTGCCAGCAGCGTTAGCGAGGCCTACGAGCAGTACTTC.

CDR3 sequence: CSARDQGKDYGYTF. The CDR3 DNA is TGCAGTGCTAGAGATCAGGGGAAAGACTATGGCTACACCTTC. The chain recombines TRBV20-1 with TRBJ1-2; TRBD1 is a possible D gene (6 bases). Per the germline V gene, CDR1 is DFQATT and CDR2 is SNEGSKA (reference sequence). CDR3 length: 14 residues. V was trimmed by 0 bases and J by 3 bases, leaving 11 bases between them.

This chain uses TRBV29-1 with TRBJ1-2, with D unresolved. CDR1 and CDR2 (germline): SQVTM, ANQGSEA. The CDR3 consists of 14 residues. Trimming took off 2 bases at V and 8 bases at J, with 18 bases between the two ends. CDR3 bases: TGCAGCGTTGAACCCTCCCCAGGAGCACCCGGCTACACCTTC. It translates to CSVEPSPGAPGYTF. Filled out from reference TRBV29-1 and TRBJ1-2, the complete variable domain reads SAVISQKPSRDICQRGTSLTIQCQVDSQVTMMFWYRQQPGQSLTLIATANQGSEATYESGFVIDKFPISRPNLTFSTLTVSNMSPEDSSIYLCSVEPSPGAPGYTFGSGTRLTVV.

This clonotype was recorded a few times. The J gene is TRBJ2-1, the V gene TRBV4-3; TRBD2 might be the D (6 bases). Trimming removed 2 bases at V and 9 bases at J, with 11 bases between. CDR1 and CDR2 from the germline V gene are LGHNA and YSLEER. The CDR3 runs 13 residues. The CDR3: CASSQHHGGEQFF. The CDR3, as DNA: TGCGCCAGCAGCCAACACCACGGGGGTGAGCAGTTCTTC.

The table lists this clonotype with a few counts. The V and J genes are TRBV18 and TRBJ2-7; D is unresolved. Germline V CDR1 and CDR2: KGHSH, LQKENI. The CDR3 covers 13 residues. V lost 2 bases and J lost 4, with 9 bases in between. The CDR3 spells CASSPYLGYEQYF. CDR3 bases: TGTGCCAGCTCACCATATCTCGGTTACGAGCAGTACTTC.

The CDR3 coding sequence is TGCAGCGTGTTGGCTTGGGGAAATTCTGGGGCCAACGTCCTGACTTTC. Amino acid sequence: CSVLAWGNSGANVLTF. This chain connects TRBV29-1 to TRBJ2-6; no clear D. The CDR3 consists of 16 residues. V was clipped by 6 bases and J by 1 base, with 16 bases between them. Germline CDR1 reads SQVTM; CDR2 reads ANQGSEA.

This rearrangement joins TRBV15 to TRBJ1-1, with D uncertain. Trimming pared 0 bases from V and 3 bases from J, leaving 14 bases between. CDR3 length: 16 residues. Germline lookup yields CDR1 LNHNV and CDR2 YYDKDF (reference sequence). In DNA, the CDR3 is TGTGCCACCAGCAGAGAGAAGGGATTAAGGGACACTGAAGCTTTCTTT. It codes for CATSREKGLRDTEAFF.

The chain joins TRBV20-1 to TRBJ1-6; TRBD1 matches at 9 bases. Germline assignment: CDR1 DFQATT and CDR2 SNEGSKA (reference sequence). After removal of 5 bases from V and 7 bases from J, the junction contained 6 bases not matched to a gene. This CDR3 region has 14 residues. CDR3 region: CSARRTGDNSPLHF. In nucleotides, the CDR3 is TGCAGTGCTCGCAGGACAGGGGACAATTCACCCCTCCACTTT.

This clonotype was observed many times. The rearrangement uses TRBV18 and TRBJ1-3; no firm D call. This CDR3 is 14 amino acids long. V lost 5 bases, J lost 0 bases, and 8 bases lay in between. CDR1 KGHSH and CDR2 LQKENI come from the germline V gene. The CDR3 is CASSGSSSGNTIYF. The CDR3 DNA reads as TGTGCCAGCTCAGGCTCAAGCTCTGGAAACACCATATATTTT. Together with reference TRBV18 and TRBJ1-3, the CDR3 gives the full variable domain: NAGVMQNPRHLVRRRGQEARLRCSPMKGHSHVYWYRQLPEEGLKFMVYLQKENIIDESGMPKERFSAEFPKEGPSILRIQQVVRGDSAAYFCASSGSSSGNTIYFGEGSWLTVV.

This chain uses TRBV20-1 with TRBJ2-3, with D uncertain. V shed 5 bases and J shed 7 bases, with 19 bases lying between them. The CDR3 sequence is 14 residues long. Germline lookup yields CDR1 DFQATT and CDR2 SNEGSKA (reference sequence). The CDR3 is CSAAPHIDPHTQYF. The CDR3 DNA reads as TGCAGTGCTGCTCCCCACATAGATCCCCATACGCAGTATTTT.

This clonotype turned up a few times. The rearrangement links TRBV6-5 to TRBJ2-7; 11 bases agree with TRBD2. Germline CDR1 MNHEY, CDR2 SVGAGI. This CDR3 is 12 amino acids long. The V and J ends lost 9 bases and 2 bases, in that order; junction bases with no gene match: 0. The CDR3 nucleotides are TGTGCCAGGGGACTAGCGGCCTACGAGCAGTACTTC. It is translated as CARGLAAYEQYF.

This clonotype was seen ten or more times. V gene TRBV2 combines with J gene TRBJ2-7, with a possible D match to TRBD1 (6 bases). Germline CDR1 is SNHLY and CDR2 is FYNNEI. The CDR3 loop spans 15 amino acids. V was shortened by 3 bases and J by 2 bases, with 14 bases between the two germline ends. DNA of the CDR3: TGTGCCAGCAGTGATTTGGCAGGGGCAACCTACGAGCAGTACTTC. Translation: CASSDLAGATYEQYF.

V usage is TRBV7-2 and J usage is TRBJ1-2; a weak D match, TRBD1 (6 bases). Trimming took off 5 bases at V and 8 bases at J, with 18 bases between the two ends. This CDR3 is built from 14 residues. Germline loops: CDR1 SGHTA, CDR2 FQGNSA. The CDR3 protein is CASSPPGAPGGYTF. The CDR3 DNA follows: TGTGCCAGCAGCCCTCCAGGGGCGCCGGGGGGCTACACCTTC.

The chain recombines TRBV9 with TRBJ2-3; 7 bases agree with TRBD1. V shed 0 bases, J shed 4 bases, and the junction held 5 bases outside the gene matches. The CDR3 loop spans 15 amino acids. Germline V CDR1 and CDR2: SGDLS, YYNGEE. CDR3 bases: TGTGCCAGCAGCGTAGGAGGACAGGTTCCAGATACGCAGTATTTT. Amino acid sequence: CASSVGGQVPDTQYF.

This clonotype was seen only a few times. The gene calls are TRBV12-3 or TRBV12-4 and TRBJ2-1; tentatively, D is TRBD2 (6 bases). V lost 6 bases and J lost 0, with 9 bases in between. The CDR3 has 14 residues. This CDR3 is CASRRLGSYNEQFF. For the CDR3, the DNA is TGTGCCAGCAGGCGACTAGGCTCCTACAATGAGCAGTTCTTC.

The chain has TRBV12-3 or TRBV12-4 and TRBJ2-1, with 10 bases lining up with TRBD2. The CDR3 sequence is 15 residues long. J gave up 6 bases and V 3 bases, and 5 bases lay outside the gene matches. Written as DNA, the CDR3 is TGTGCCAGCAGTTTCAAGCGGGGGGGGAGCAATGAGCAGTTCTTC. Translated, it gives CASSFKRGGSNEQFF.

This clonotype has a single count. The chain links TRBV12-3 or TRBV12-4 to TRBJ2-7; D might be TRBD1 (6 bases). V was shortened by 6 bases and J by 0 bases, with 12 bases between the two germline ends. The CDR3 runs to 14 residues. The CDR3 reads CASRAGASSYEQYF. In DNA form, the CDR3 reads TGTGCCAGCAGAGCAGGGGCCAGCTCCTACGAGCAGTACTTC.

The gene calls are TRBV5-1 and TRBJ2-5, with D uncertain. V was clipped by 4 bases and J by 2 bases, with 12 bases between them. The germline V gene encodes CDR1 SGHRS and CDR2 YFSETQ. The CDR3 runs to 14 residues. CDR3 DNA sequence: TGCGCCAGCAGCGTTCGGCAGACGCAAGAGACCCAGTACTTC. Its protein is CASSVRQTQETQYF.

The gene calls are TRBV7-2 and TRBJ2-7; TRBD1 is a possible D gene (6 bases). V lost 4 bases to trimming and J lost 5 bases, with 15 bases between them. The CDR3 runs to 14 residues. Germline loops: CDR1 SGHTA, CDR2 FQGNSA. CDR3 nucleotides: TGTGCCAGCAGCTGGACGACAGGTACCCACGAGCAGTACTTC. Amino acid sequence: CASSWTTGTHEQYF. The full variable domain, rest sourced from reference TRBV7-2 and TRBJ2-7, is GAGVSQSPSNKVTEKGKDVELRCDPISGHTALYWYRQSLGQGLEFLIYFQGNSAPDKSGLPSDRFSAERTGGSVSTLTIQRTQQEDSAVYLCASSWTTGTHEQYFGPGTRLTVT.

The rearrangement uses TRBV12-3 or TRBV12-4 and TRBJ2-7; possible D gene TRBD2, 6 bases. Trimming took 6 bases from V and 0 from J, leaving 15 bases between them. The length of the CDR3 is 15 residues. The CDR3 DNA sequence: TGTGCCAGCAGACAAGCGGGTCGTTACTCCTACGAGCAGTACTTC. This codes for CASRQAGRYSYEQYF.

The chain has TRBV7-9 and TRBJ2-5, with TRBD2 identical over 10 bases. The CDR3 spans 15 residues. J lost 5 bases, V lost 2 bases, and 5 bases had no gene match. Germline lookup yields CDR1 SEHNR and CDR2 FQNEAQ (reference sequence). CDR3 protein: CASSLPGLAAETQYF. The CDR3 coding sequence is TGTGCCAGCAGCTTACCCGGACTAGCGGCGGAGACCCAGTACTTC.

The chain carries TRBV5-1 and TRBJ1-1; 7 bases are a match to TRBD1. Trimming took 7 bases from V and 1 from J; bases not matched to a gene: 13. CDR1 and CDR2 from the germline V gene are SGHRS and YFSETQ. The length of the CDR3 is 16 residues. The CDR3 nucleotides are TGCGCCAGCGTAAGGGGGCCAATACTGGAGAACACTGAAGCTTTCTTT. Translating it yields CASVRGPILENTEAFF.

This clonotype was detected a few times. The chain uses TRBV15 and TRBJ2-3; D perhaps matches TRBD2 (7 bases). The CDR3 consists of 14 residues. V gave up 8 bases and J gave up 5 bases, with 17 bases separating them. Germline CDR1 is LNHNV and CDR2 is YYDKDF (reference sequence). CDR3 sequence: CATYDRGAGDTQYF. CDR3 bases: TGTGCCACCTATGATCGGGGGGCCGGAGATACGCAGTATTTT.

In its sample, this clonotype was seen a few times. The V gene is TRBV12-3 or TRBV12-4, the J gene TRBJ1-4, with TRBD1 matching over 7 bases. Trimming at V came to 7 bases and at J to 7 bases, leaving 12 bases not matched to a gene. This CDR3 is built from 15 residues. CDR3 region: CASTRRGQQAEKLFF. The CDR3 nucleotides read TGTGCCAGCACTCGGCGGGGACAGCAGGCTGAAAAACTGTTTTTT.

The chain is built from TRBV21-1 and TRBJ2-7. TRBV21-1 is classified as a pseudogene. This CDR3 spans 17 amino acids. CDR3 loop: CASSKNSSIGSSYEQYF. The CDR3 DNA reads as TGTGCCAGCAGCAAAAATTCGTCTATTGGCAGCTCCTACGAGCAGTACTTC.